The 3 T cell receptor beta chains reported below all come from one sample, sequenced in a study of precursors of human CD4 cytotoxic T cells. Via MiXCR, TCRdb re-called the reads, giving one row per CDR3 protein. In the table there are 500 or so distinct CDR3 sequences, around a fifth of which are singletons. The bulk UMI libraries came from four sorted CD4+ memory subsets, including IL-7R-high and IL-7R-negative TEMRA. Sequenced sample: memory CD4+ T cells from blood (PBMCs). Source of these receptors: a human donor in good health.

Concerning this clonotype itself: The junction departs from germline at one end; a sequencing error may be responsible. V gene TRBV5-8 combines with J gene TRBJ2-5, with 7 bases matching TRBD2. This CDR3 has 15 amino acids. The germline V gene has CDR1 SGHTS and CDR2 YDEGEE. CDR3 loop: CASSLSGTSGGTRYF. The CDR3 DNA follows: TGTGCCAGCAGCTTGAGCGGGACCTCTGGTGGGACCCGGTACTTC.

The chain couples TRBV30 to TRBJ1-3, with D possibly being TRBD1 (5 bases). Germline lookup yields CDR1 GTSNPN and CDR2 SVGIG (reference sequence). Between the trimmed V and J ends, which lost 1 base and 0 bases, there was a span of 10 bases. There are 15 residues in the CDR3. CDR3: CAWSEGVNSGNTIYF. The CDR3 DNA is TGTGCCTGGAGTGAAGGGGTTAACTCTGGAAACACCATATATTTT.

By sample fraction, this clonotype is large. The genes are TRBV7-3 and TRBJ2-3; D is ambiguous. Trimming cost V 2 bases and J 3 bases, with 9 bases left between them. CDR1 SGHTA and CDR2 FQGTGA come from the germline V gene. This CDR3 has 14 residues. This CDR3 reads CASSLDDLTDTQYF. Written as DNA, the CDR3 is TGTGCCAGCAGCTTAGACGACCTAACAGATACGCAGTATTTT.